A selection of T cell receptor beta chains follows, all from one sample in a study of memory CD4+ T cells and cytomegalovirus serostatus. Libraries were prepared by immunoSEQ multiplex PCR; TCRdb keeps only in-frame clonotypes and omits some of them. The sample holds tens of thousands of clones; about 70% are singletons and the top ten take roughly 4.7%. The sample comprised memory CD4+ T cells from blood. These receptors originate from an adult in good health and CMV-seropositive. CDR3s leave out the opening cysteine and the closing phenylalanine or tryptophan. Clone size is stated in some rows and not others, as once, few, many or a class when expanded.

size	V	CDR3
-	TRBV5-4	ASSLVGLAGWEQF
-	TRBV28	AIWSSRGYT
once	TRBV25-1	ASPPGQVPTGELF
-	TRBV6-5	ASTQGAGLGEQY
-	TRBV27	ASSLETGEKLF
few	TRBV5-6	ASSGSGGPTEAF
-	TRBV11-3	ASSLGSSYEQY
-	TRBV18	ASSSEQGGVDTGELF
-	TRBV7-6	ASSPTGLVNEKLF
-	TRBV28	ASSSGDSFLEQY
-	TRBV4-3	ASSRGLGKETQY
once	TRBV6-6	ASSVDSNSYNEQF
-	TRBV28	ASSPTDWQETQY
-	TRBV5-1	ASSLADASGRSEQY
-	TRBV5-1	ASSRDRVSGELF
-	TRBV7-8	ASSLAEGYEQY
-	TRBV4-1	ASSQDLTDRGEQY
-	TRBV5-1	ASSLQLARTDTQY
-	TRBV28	ASSPPTLDRSGTEAF
-	TRBV2	ASRPTLAYNEQF
few	TRBV28	ASRWIGVNTEAF
-	TRBV28	ASRYQGSETQY
-	TRBV7-9	ASSLEGWGASYGYT
-	TRBV5-6	ASSRGVDGANVLT